The TCR beta chain under discussion was sequenced for a study of T cell clonotyping in hematopoietic cell transplantation. In the study overall: Pretransplant recipient samples were taken after cytoreduction.

Details on this clone: Its target is unknown.

The germline V gene has CDR1 SQVTM and CDR2 ANQGSEA. Trimming left V 4 bases short and J 0 bases short, with 9 bases between. There are 13 residues in the CDR3. This sample's time point: recipient sample about 28 days before transplant, after cytoreduction. General observations from the study: Few recipient clonotypes overlapped donors; over 97% were de novo at given depth. Graft donor and pretransplant recipient Inverse Simpson Index values predicted broader posttransplant TCR diversity.

Clones were sequenced by immunoSEQ multiplex PCR, and TCRdb holds only the in-frame ones, with some missing. Here the sample spans some 5,000 clones, about 29% being singletons. The specimen was peripheral blood mononuclear cells, collected before stem cell transplant. The V and J genes are TRBV29-1 and TRBJ1-2, with unresolved D. This receptor was taken from a man aged 50 or older with myelofibrosis. Some clones in this sample may be carry-over from other donors' samples. The CDR3 DNA sequence: TGCAGCGTTGCAACACAAGCTAACTATGGCTACACCTTC. Its translation: CSVATQANYGYTF.